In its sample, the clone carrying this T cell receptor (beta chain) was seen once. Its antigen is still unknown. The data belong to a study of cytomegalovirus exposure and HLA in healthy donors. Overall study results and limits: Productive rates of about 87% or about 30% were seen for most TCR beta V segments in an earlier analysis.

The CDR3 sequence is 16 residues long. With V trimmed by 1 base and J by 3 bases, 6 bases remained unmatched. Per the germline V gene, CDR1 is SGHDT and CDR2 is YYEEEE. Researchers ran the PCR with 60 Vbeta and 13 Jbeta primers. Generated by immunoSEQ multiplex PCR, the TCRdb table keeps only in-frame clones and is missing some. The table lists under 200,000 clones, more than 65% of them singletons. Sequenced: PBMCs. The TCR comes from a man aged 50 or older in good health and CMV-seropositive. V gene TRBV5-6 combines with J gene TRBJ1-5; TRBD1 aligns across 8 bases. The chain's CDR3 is CASSLTGGNPNQPQHF. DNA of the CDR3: TGTGCCAGCAGCTTGACAGGGGGGAACCCCAATCAGCCCCAGCATTTT.